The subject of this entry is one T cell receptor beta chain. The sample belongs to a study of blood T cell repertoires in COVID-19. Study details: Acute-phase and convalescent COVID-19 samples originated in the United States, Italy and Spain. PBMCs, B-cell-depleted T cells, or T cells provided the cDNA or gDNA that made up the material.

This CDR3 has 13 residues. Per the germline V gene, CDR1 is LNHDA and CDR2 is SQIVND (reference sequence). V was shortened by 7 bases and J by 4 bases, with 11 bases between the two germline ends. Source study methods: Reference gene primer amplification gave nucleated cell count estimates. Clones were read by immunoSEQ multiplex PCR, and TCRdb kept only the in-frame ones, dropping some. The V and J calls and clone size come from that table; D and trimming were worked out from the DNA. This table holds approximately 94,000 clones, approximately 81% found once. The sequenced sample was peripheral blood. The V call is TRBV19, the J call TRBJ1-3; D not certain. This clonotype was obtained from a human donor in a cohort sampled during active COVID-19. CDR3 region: CASNGIRGNTIYF. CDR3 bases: TGTGCCAGTAACGGGATTCGGGGAAACACCATATATTTT.